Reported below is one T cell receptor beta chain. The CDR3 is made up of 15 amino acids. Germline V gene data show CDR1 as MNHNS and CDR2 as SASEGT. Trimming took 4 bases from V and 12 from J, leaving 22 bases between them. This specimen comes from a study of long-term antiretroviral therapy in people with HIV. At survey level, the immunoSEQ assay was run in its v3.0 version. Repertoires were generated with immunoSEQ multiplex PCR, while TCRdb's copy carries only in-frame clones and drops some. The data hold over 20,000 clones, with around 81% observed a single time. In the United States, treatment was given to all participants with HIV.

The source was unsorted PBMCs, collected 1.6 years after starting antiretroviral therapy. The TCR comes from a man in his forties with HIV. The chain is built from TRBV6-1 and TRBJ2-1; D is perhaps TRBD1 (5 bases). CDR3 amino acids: CASSARNTGPPGQFF. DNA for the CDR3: TGTGCCAGCAGTGCTAGGAACACAGGACCCCCAGGGCAGTTCTTC.